Included here is one T cell receptor (beta chain) sequence, with context. Some clones are missing from TCRdb's copy, which holds only in-frame ones; the method was immunoSEQ multiplex PCR. The sample holds about 200,000 clones, more than 75% seen once. The data belong to a study of cytotoxic CD8 clonotypes in ibrutinib-treated CLL. The material was PBMCs, obtained after 12 months of ibrutinib treatment. This TCR was recovered from a human donor with chronic lymphocytic leukemia.

The CDR3 DNA reads as TGTGCCAGCAGTAGGAGCGGGACCGGGGAGCTGTTTTTT. It encodes CASSRSGTGELFF. The gene calls are TRBV11-2 and TRBJ2-2, with D perhaps matching TRBD2 (6 bases). The CDR3 is 13 residues long. The V end was cut by 6 bases, the J end by 5 bases, with 10 bases between. The germline CDR1 and CDR2 sequences are SGHAT and FQNNGV.